The 9 T cell receptor beta chains in this list originate from one sample, sequenced in a study of cytomegalovirus exposure and HLA in healthy donors. The primer mix had 60 Vbeta and 13 Jbeta primers. The method was immunoSEQ multiplex PCR; TCRdb's version includes in-frame clones alone and lacks a portion of them. Among roughly 200,000 clones listed, 75% to 90% were seen once. Sequences were obtained from PBMCs. The receptors originated from a woman younger than 30 in good health and CMV-seronegative.

The rearrangement joins TRBV7-9 to TRBJ2-3; D is possibly TRBD2 (6 bases). Between the trimmed V and J ends, which lost 6 bases and 2 bases, there was a span of 18 bases. The germline V gene has CDR1 SEHNR and CDR2 FQNEAQ (reference sequence). This CDR3 comprises 16 residues. The CDR3 here is CASRSKIGTFTDTQYF. For the CDR3, the DNA is TGTGCCAGCAGGTCCAAAATCGGGACTTTCACAGATACGCAGTATTTT.

V is TRBV19 and J is TRBJ2-7, with D possibly TRBD1 on 6 matching bases. Germline CDR1 and CDR2: LNHDA and SQIVND (reference sequence). Between the trimmed V and J ends, which lost 5 bases and 2 bases, there was a span of 19 bases. The CDR3 consists of 16 residues. DNA for the CDR3: TGTGCCAGTAGTTCTCTGTTGGACAGCGGTACCTACGAGCAGTACTTC. Translating it yields CASSSLLDSGTYEQYF.

The V and J genes are TRBV10-1 and TRBJ2-3; 11 bases agree with TRBD2. The length of the CDR3 is 17 residues. Germline V lookup: CDR1 WNHNN, CDR2 SYGVQD (reference sequence). V gave up 3 bases and J gave up 2 bases; unmatched junction bases: 7. Written as DNA, the CDR3 is TGCGCCAGCAGTGACCAATGGACTAGCGGGTCCACAGATACGCAGTATTTT. It encodes CASSDQWTSGSTDTQYF.

The chain couples TRBV5-1 to TRBJ1-1; perhaps TRBD1 as D (6 bases). Germline V gene sequence: CDR1 SGHRS, CDR2 YFSETQ. Trimming stripped 4 bases from V and 1 base from J, with 14 bases between. This CDR3 is 15 amino acids long. CDR3 in amino acids: CASSPGGRGNTEAFF. The CDR3 bases are TGCGCCAGCAGCCCGGGTGGCAGGGGGAACACTGAAGCTTTCTTT.

The chain uses TRBV7-6 and TRBJ2-7, with 15 nucleotides matching TRBD2. Losses at the gene ends were 5 bases for V and 0 bases for J; bases not matched to a gene: 11. Germline V CDR1 and CDR2: SGHVS, FNYEAQ. This CDR3 has 19 amino acids. CDR3 region: CASSQGLAGGLQSSYEQYF. Here the CDR3 DNA reads TGTGCCAGCAGCCAGGGACTAGCGGGAGGTCTCCAGAGCTCCTACGAGCAGTACTTC.

This chain uses TRBV6-5 with TRBJ1-5; no clear D. This CDR3 has 15 residues. Germline CDR1 is MNHEY and CDR2 is SVGAGI. Trimming cost V 0 bases and J 8 bases, with 14 bases left between them. The CDR3 protein is CASSYSLGSPEPQHF. The CDR3, as DNA: TGTGCCAGCAGTTACTCCTTGGGCTCTCCTGAGCCCCAGCATTTT.

The chain combines TRBV9 with TRBJ2-3; a weak D match, TRBD1 (5 bases). This CDR3 is built from 13 residues. V shed 4 bases and J shed 5 bases, with 11 bases lying between them. Germline V gene lookup returns CDR1 SGDLS and CDR2 YYNGEE. DNA of the CDR3: TGTGCCAGCAGCCCCCCCAGGGAAGATACGCAGTATTTT. It is translated as CASSPPREDTQYF.

The genes are TRBV10-1 and TRBJ2-1, with 9 bases identical to TRBD1. The CDR3 sequence is 14 residues long. Trimming at V came to 4 bases and at J to 7 bases, leaving 5 bases not matched to a gene. CDR1 is WNHNN and CDR2 is SYGVQD in the germline V gene (reference sequence). Written as DNA, the CDR3 is TGCGCCAGCAGTGGGCCTGGGACAGGGAATGAGCAGTTCTTC. This codes for CASSGPGTGNEQFF.

The chain is built from TRBV29-1 and TRBJ1-1; 8 positions match TRBD1. J gave up 3 bases and V 4 bases, and 7 bases lay outside the gene matches. This CDR3 is built from 14 residues. Germline values: CDR1 SQVTM, CDR2 ANQGSEA. The chain's CDR3 is CSVGSGQAYTEAFF. Here the CDR3 DNA reads TGCAGCGTTGGTTCGGGACAGGCCTACACTGAAGCTTTCTTT. Full variable domain (outside the CDR3, taken from reference TRBV29-1 and TRBJ1-1): SAVISQKPSRDICQRGTSLTIQCQVDSQVTMMFWYRQQPGQSLTLIATANQGSEATYESGFVIDKFPISRPNLTFSTLTVSNMSPEDSSIYLCSVGSGQAYTEAFFGQGTRLTVV.